The rows below give T cell receptor beta chains drawn from one sample of a study of blood T cell repertoires in COVID-19. Method: immunoSEQ multiplex PCR; TCRdb's copy keeps in-frame clones and lacks some. The sample yields 180,000 or so clones, 65% to 85% seen once. The sequenced sample consisted of PBMCs or T cells enriched from blood (not recorded which). These receptors were obtained from a woman in her sixties or seventies who had recovered from COVID-19. CDR3s include the opening cysteine and the closing phenylalanine or tryptophan. Each record gives: CDR3 length, V gene, D gene, clone size, J gene, CDR3 protein, CDR3 DNA. D genes are given only for firm matches. Clone size is shown for a subset of rows, as once, few, many or a class of expanded clone.

len: 16; v_gene: TRBV5-5; d_gene: NA; abundance: NA; j_gene: TRBJ2-2; CDR3aa: CASSLIVHANTGELFF; CDR3nt: TGTGCCAGCAGTTTGATAGTTCACGCGAACACCGGGGAGCTGTTTTTT
len: 17; v_gene: TRBV7-9; d_gene: TRBD2; abundance: NA; j_gene: TRBJ2-3; CDR3aa: CASSPGTSGFYTDTQYF; CDR3nt: TGTGCCAGCAGCCCCGGGACTAGCGGGTTCTACACAGATACGCAGTATTTT
len: 15; v_gene: TRBV28; d_gene: TRBD1; abundance: NA; j_gene: TRBJ2-7; CDR3aa: CASSLGTGGSYEQYF; CDR3nt: TGTGCCAGCAGCCTCGGGACAGGGGGCTCCTACGAGCAGTACTTC
len: 15; v_gene: TRBV24-1; d_gene: NA; abundance: NA; j_gene: TRBJ2-1; CDR3aa: CATSDLRGGKNEQFF; CDR3nt: TGTGCCACCAGTGATTTACGGGGTGGGAAGAATGAGCAGTTCTTC
len: 12; v_gene: TRBV12-3/TRBV12-4; d_gene: NA; abundance: NA; j_gene: TRBJ1-3; CDR3aa: CASSVNLYTIYF; CDR3nt: TGTGCCAGCAGTGTTAACTTGTACACCATATATTTT
len: 17; v_gene: TRBV3-1/TRBV3-2; d_gene: TRBD2; abundance: NA; j_gene: TRBJ2-2; CDR3aa: CASSPFSSGANTGELFF; CDR3nt: TGTGCCAGCAGCCCCTTTTCTAGCGGGGCGAACACCGGGGAGCTGTTTTTT
len: 16; v_gene: TRBV30; d_gene: NA; abundance: NA; j_gene: TRBJ1-6; CDR3aa: CACPGLSSSYNSPLHF; CDR3nt: TGTGCCTGCCCGGGACTATCGAGCTCCTATAATTCACCCCTCCACTTT
len: 17; v_gene: TRBV19; d_gene: TRBD2; abundance: NA; j_gene: TRBJ2-2; CDR3aa: CASRNTGLAGNTGELFF; CDR3nt: TGTGCCAGTAGGAATACCGGACTAGCGGGAAACACCGGGGAGCTGTTTTTT
len: 16; v_gene: TRBV10-3; d_gene: TRBD2; abundance: NA; j_gene: TRBJ2-3; CDR3aa: CAISLAGGSSTDTQYF; CDR3nt: TGTGCCATCTCCTTAGCGGGAGGGAGTAGCACAGATACGCAGTATTTT
len: 15; v_gene: TRBV6-1; d_gene: NA; abundance: NA; j_gene: TRBJ1-6; CDR3aa: CASSEQGRGGSPLHF; CDR3nt: TGTGCCAGTAGTGAGCAGGGCAGGGGCGGTTCACCCCTCCACTTT
len: 17; v_gene: TRBV19; d_gene: TRBD2; abundance: NA; j_gene: TRBJ2-7; CDR3aa: CASSSPRGAGRGYEQYF; CDR3nt: TGTGCCAGTAGTAGCCCCCGGGGAGCGGGGAGAGGCTACGAGCAGTACTTC
len: 15; v_gene: TRBV7-9; d_gene: NA; abundance: NA; j_gene: TRBJ1-3; CDR3aa: CASSLGGRTGNTIYF; CDR3nt: TGTGCCAGCAGCTTAGGGGGGCGAACTGGAAACACCATATATTTT
len: 19; v_gene: TRBV11-2; d_gene: NA; abundance: NA; j_gene: TRBJ1-1; CDR3aa: CASLLGSVWEGDRGTEAFF; CDR3nt: TGTGCCAGCCTCCTTGGTTCGGTATGGGAGGGTGATCGTGGCACTGAAGCTTTCTTT
len: 11; v_gene: TRBV28; d_gene: NA; abundance: once; j_gene: TRBJ1-1; CDR3aa: CASKLNTEAFF; CDR3nt: TGTGCCAGCAAGCTGAACACTGAAGCTTTCTTT
len: 15; v_gene: TRBV3-1/TRBV3-2; d_gene: NA; abundance: NA; j_gene: TRBJ1-6; CDR3aa: CASSHVGARNSPLHF; CDR3nt: TGTGCCAGCAGCCATGTGGGGGCGCGAAATTCACCCCTCCACTTT
len: 8; v_gene: TRBV14; d_gene: NA; abundance: NA; j_gene: TRBJ1-1; CDR3aa: CARTEAFF; CDR3nt: TGTGCCCGTACTGAAGCTTTCTTT
len: 15; v_gene: TRBV5-4; d_gene: NA; abundance: once; j_gene: TRBJ1-1; CDR3aa: CASSRTQGGLTEAFF; CDR3nt: TGTGCCAGCAGTCGCACACAGGGTGGGTTGACTGAAGCTTTCTTT